The clone carrying this T cell receptor (beta chain) was found many times. The sample originates from a study of T cells after yellow fever vaccination. Study details: Cell sorting separated EM, EMRA, CM and Tscm memory subsets by CD3, CD45RA, CCR7 and CD95.

Trimming removed 7 bases from V and 4 bases from J; junction bases left unmatched: 10. Germline V lookup: CDR1 SGHTA, CDR2 FQGTGA. CDR3 length: 16 amino acids. Overall study results and limits: Some clonotypes were seen in both the CD4 and the CD8 compartments. These made up a small share and likely arose from convergent recombination. Among sorted memory subsets on day 0, almost all vaccine-responding clonotypes fell below detection. One caveat is that FACS-sorted repertoires could contain abundant clonotypes contaminating from the bulk population.

TCRdb re-derived calls from the 5' RACE reads in MiXCR, one entry per CDR3 protein. The data contain under 50,000 distinct CDR3 sequences, more than 6% of them singletons. Specimen: PBMCs, either bulk or a sorted T-cell subset (CD4+, CD8+, memory, or dextramer-sorted; not recorded which), collected 45 days after the yellow fever booster vaccination. The origin of this receptor is a man aged 25-45 years who received the YFV17D yellow fever vaccine. The chain uses TRBV7-3 and TRBJ2-2; TRBD2 matches at 9 bases. CDR3 amino acids: CASTFSGSGGTGELFF. CDR3 sequence (DNA): TGTGCCAGCACCTTTAGCGGGAGTGGGGGCACCGGGGAGCTGTTTTTT.